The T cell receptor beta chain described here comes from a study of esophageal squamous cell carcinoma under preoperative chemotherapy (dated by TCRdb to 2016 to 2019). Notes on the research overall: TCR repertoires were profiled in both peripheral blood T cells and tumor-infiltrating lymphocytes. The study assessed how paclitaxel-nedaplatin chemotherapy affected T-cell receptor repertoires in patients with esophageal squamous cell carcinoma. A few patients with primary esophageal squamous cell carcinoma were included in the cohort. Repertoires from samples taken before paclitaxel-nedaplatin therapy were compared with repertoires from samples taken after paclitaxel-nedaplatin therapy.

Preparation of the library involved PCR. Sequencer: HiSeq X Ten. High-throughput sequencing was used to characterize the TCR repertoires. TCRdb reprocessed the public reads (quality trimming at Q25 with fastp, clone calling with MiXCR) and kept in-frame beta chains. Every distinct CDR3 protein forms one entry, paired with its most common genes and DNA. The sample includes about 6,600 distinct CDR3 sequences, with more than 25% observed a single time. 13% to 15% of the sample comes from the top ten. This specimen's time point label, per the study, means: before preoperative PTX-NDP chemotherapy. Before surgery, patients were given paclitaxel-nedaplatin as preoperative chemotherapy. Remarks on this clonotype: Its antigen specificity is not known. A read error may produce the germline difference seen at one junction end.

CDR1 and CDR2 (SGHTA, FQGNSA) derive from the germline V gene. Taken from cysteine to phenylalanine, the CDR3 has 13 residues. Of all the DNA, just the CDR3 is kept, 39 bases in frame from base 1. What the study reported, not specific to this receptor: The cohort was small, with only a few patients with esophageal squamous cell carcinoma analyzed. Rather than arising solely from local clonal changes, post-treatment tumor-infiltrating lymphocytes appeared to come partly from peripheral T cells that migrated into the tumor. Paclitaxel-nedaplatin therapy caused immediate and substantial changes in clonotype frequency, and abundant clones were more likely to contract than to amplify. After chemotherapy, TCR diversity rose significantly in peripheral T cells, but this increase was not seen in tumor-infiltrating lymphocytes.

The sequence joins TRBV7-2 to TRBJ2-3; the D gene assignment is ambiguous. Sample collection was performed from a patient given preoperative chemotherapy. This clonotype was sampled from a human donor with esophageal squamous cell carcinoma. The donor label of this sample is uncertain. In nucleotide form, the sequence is TGTGCCAGCAGCTCGGTGGTCACAGAGACGCAGTATTTT. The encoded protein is CASSSVVTETQYF.